A single sample gave rise to the 8 T cell receptor beta chains below, sequenced in a study of PD-L1 blockade in urothelial cancer. Repertoires were generated with immunoSEQ multiplex PCR, while TCRdb's copy carries only in-frame clones and drops some. The repertoire has about 50,000 clones, more than 80% of them found once; the top ten carry 8.8%. As to time point: peripheral blood 6 weeks after treatment start. Sequencing used PBMCs, obtained around atezolizumab (anti-PD-L1) treatment. Receptors were obtained from a man between 65 and 85 years old with urothelial cancer.

The chain recombines TRBV11-2 with TRBJ1-2; 9 bases line up with TRBD1. J was trimmed by 2 bases and V by 5 bases; bases with no gene match: 6. CDR1 is SGHAT and CDR2 is FQNNGV in the germline V gene. There are 15 residues in the CDR3. CDR3 DNA: TGTGCCAGCAGCCCCATCGGACAGGGGAACTATGGCTACACCTTC. The encoded protein is CASSPIGQGNYGYTF.

There are a few counts of this clone. The chain combines TRBV28 with TRBJ1-5; D is perhaps TRBD1 (6 bases). Per the germline V gene, CDR1 is MDHEN and CDR2 is SYDVKM. The CDR3 sequence is 15 residues long. V gave up 4 bases and J gave up 1 base, with 11 bases separating them. The CDR3 region is CASSSRTVSNQPQHF. DNA for the CDR3: TGTGCCAGCAGTTCCCGGACAGTAAGCAATCAGCCCCAGCATTTT.

This sequence joins TRBV2 and TRBJ2-3; TRBD2 agrees at 7 bases. The junction had 12 bases not matched to a gene; V was cut back by 6 bases and J by 3 bases. Germline CDR1 and CDR2: SNHLY and FYNNEI. This CDR3 is 16 amino acids long. In DNA form, the CDR3 reads TGTGCCAGCAGCGCGAGGGCGGGAGATCGGACAGATACGCAGTATTTT. It translates to CASSARAGDRTDTQYF. The full variable domain, completed using reference TRBV2 and TRBJ2-3, is EPEVTQTPSHQVTQMGQEVILRCVPISNHLYFYWYRQILGQKVEFLVSFYNNEISEKSEIFDDQFSVERPDGSNFTLKIRSTKLEDSAMYFCASSARAGDRTDTQYFGPGTRLTVL.

The CDR3 loop reads CASSPGTGYQETQYF. CDR3 bases: TGTGCCAGCTCGCCCGGGACAGGGTACCAAGAGACCCAGTACTTC. This sequence joins TRBV18 and TRBJ2-5, with 9 bases lining up with TRBD1. Germline CDR1 KGHSH, CDR2 LQKENI. Unmatched junction bases numbered 5, after V lost 6 bases and J lost 0 bases. The length of the CDR3 is 15 residues.

This clone was recorded once. This chain links TRBV18 with TRBJ2-7, with TRBD2 matching 13 bases. The CDR3 covers 16 residues. J gave up 5 bases and V 3 bases, and 7 bases lay outside the gene matches. The germline gives CDR1 KGHSH, CDR2 LQKENI. The CDR3: CASSPTGTSGINEQYF. CDR3 coding DNA: TGTGCCAGCTCACCGACCGGGACTAGCGGGATAAACGAGCAGTACTTC.

The chain has TRBV4-1 and TRBJ2-7, with 7 bases identical to TRBD2. CDR3 length equals 14 residues. The trim removed 1 base at V and 5 bases at J, leaving 5 bases unmatched. Germline CDR1 reads MGHRA; CDR2 reads YSYEKL. Written as DNA, the CDR3 is TGCGCCAGCAGCCAAGGCGGGAGAGGCGACGAGCAGTACTTC. This codes for CASSQGGRGDEQYF.

The table lists this clone with a count of one. This chain links TRBV11-2 with TRBJ2-7; 10 bases align to TRBD2. The CDR3 is 18 amino acids. V was pared by 5 bases and J by 2 bases, with 15 bases of the junction left unmatched. The germline gives CDR1 SGHAT, CDR2 FQNNGV. The CDR3 sequence: CASSGGASGSPPAYEQYF. The CDR3 nucleotides are TGTGCCAGCAGCGGAGGGGCTAGCGGGAGCCCCCCGGCCTACGAGCAGTACTTC.

The rearrangement uses TRBV4-2 and TRBJ2-3; maybe TRBD2 (6 bases). Trimming removed 4 bases at V and 2 bases at J, with 13 bases between. The CDR3 runs to 15 residues. Germline V gene lookup returns CDR1 LGHNA and CDR2 YNFKEQ. CDR3 sequence: CASSPRESPTDTQYF. The CDR3 DNA reads as TGTGCCAGCAGCCCTCGGGAGTCCCCCACAGATACGCAGTATTTT.